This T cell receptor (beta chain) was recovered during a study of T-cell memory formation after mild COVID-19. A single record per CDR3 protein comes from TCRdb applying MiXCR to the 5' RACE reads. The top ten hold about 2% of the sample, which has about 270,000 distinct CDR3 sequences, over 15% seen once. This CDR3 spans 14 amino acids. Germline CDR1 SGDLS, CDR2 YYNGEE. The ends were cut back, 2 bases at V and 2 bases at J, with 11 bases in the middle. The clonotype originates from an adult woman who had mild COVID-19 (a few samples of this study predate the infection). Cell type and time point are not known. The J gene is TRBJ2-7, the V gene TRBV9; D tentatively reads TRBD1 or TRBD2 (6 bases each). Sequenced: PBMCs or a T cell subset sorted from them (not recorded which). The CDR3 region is CASSVEGEPYEQYF. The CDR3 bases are TGTGCCAGCAGCGTGGAGGGGGAACCCTACGAGCAGTACTTC.